This T cell receptor beta chain comes out of a study of CD8+ T cells in alopecia areata. Overall study results and limits: Higher clonality was seen in lesional scalp than in normal scalp, especially in alopecia totalis/universalis. Scalp samples also yield sequences from resident alphabeta T cells of normal skin. In scalp and blood during tofacitinib, many expanded lesional clones persisted.

CDR3 size: 11 residues. CDR1 SEHNR and CDR2 FQNEAQ come from the germline V gene (reference sequence). V was cut by 1 base and J by 12 bases, with 6 bases left in between. Note on this clone: Its antigen remains unknown.

The treatment is: oral pan-JAK inhibitor, 5-10 mg twice daily. Samples from alopecia areata patients were lesional scalp punch biopsies and peripheral blood. RNA extraction was followed by reverse transcription into cDNA, which acted as the sequencing template. Here immunoSEQ multiplex PCR was the method, and the copy in TCRdb shows in-frame clones only, minus some. The data hold around 100,000 clones, with about nine tenths observed a single time. Here the sequenced sample was CD8+ T cells sorted from blood, taken between weeks 30 and 35, from a patient treated with tofacitinib. The clonotype comes from a human donor with alopecia areata. The gene calls are TRBV7-9 and TRBJ1-4; no clear D gene. The CDR3 loop reads CASSLDIQLFF. Written as DNA, the CDR3 is TGTGCCAGCAGCTTAGACATTCAACTGTTTTTT. The whole variable domain, remainder taken from reference TRBV7-9 and TRBJ1-4, is DTGVSQNPRHKITKRGQNVTFRCDPISEHNRLYWYRQTLGQGPEFLTYFQNEAQLEKSRLLSDRFSAERPKGSFSTLEIQRTEQGDSAMYLCASSLDIQLFFGSGTQLSVL.